This T cell receptor (beta chain) was identified in a study of control samples from healthy donors and cancer patients. Clones were read by immunoSEQ multiplex PCR, and TCRdb kept only the in-frame ones, dropping some. The sample has 65,000 to 90,000 clones, more than 70% seen once. The specimen sequenced was blood. This receptor was taken from a man aged 50 to 60 in good health.

CDR3 sequence (DNA): TGCGCCAGCAGCTTGACCCCGGCAGGTCAGGAGACCCAGTACTTC. Translating it yields CASSLTPAGQETQYF. The J gene is TRBJ2-5, the V gene TRBV5-1, with no clear D. Trimming left V 1 base short and J 5 bases short, with 15 bases between. The CDR3 extends over 15 amino acids. Germline CDR1 SGHRS, CDR2 YFSETQ.